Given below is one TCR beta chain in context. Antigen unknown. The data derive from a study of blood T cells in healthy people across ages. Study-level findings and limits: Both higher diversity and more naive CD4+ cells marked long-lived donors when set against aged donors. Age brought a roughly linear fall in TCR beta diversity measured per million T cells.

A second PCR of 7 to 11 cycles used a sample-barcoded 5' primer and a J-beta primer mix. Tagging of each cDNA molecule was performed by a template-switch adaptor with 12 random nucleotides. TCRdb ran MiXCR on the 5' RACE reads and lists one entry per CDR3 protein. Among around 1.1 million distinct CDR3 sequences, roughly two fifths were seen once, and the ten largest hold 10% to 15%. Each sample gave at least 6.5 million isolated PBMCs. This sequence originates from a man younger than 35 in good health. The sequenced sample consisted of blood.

CDR3 sequence reads: CASSLGEAYEQYV. The DNA for the CDR3 is TGTGCCAGCAGTTTAGGTGAAGCCTACGAGCAGTACGTC. The chain carries TRBV12-3 or TRBV12-4 and TRBJ2-7, with no clear D. With 1 base removed from V and 2 bases from J, the gap between germline ends came to 6 bases. This CDR3 region has 13 residues.